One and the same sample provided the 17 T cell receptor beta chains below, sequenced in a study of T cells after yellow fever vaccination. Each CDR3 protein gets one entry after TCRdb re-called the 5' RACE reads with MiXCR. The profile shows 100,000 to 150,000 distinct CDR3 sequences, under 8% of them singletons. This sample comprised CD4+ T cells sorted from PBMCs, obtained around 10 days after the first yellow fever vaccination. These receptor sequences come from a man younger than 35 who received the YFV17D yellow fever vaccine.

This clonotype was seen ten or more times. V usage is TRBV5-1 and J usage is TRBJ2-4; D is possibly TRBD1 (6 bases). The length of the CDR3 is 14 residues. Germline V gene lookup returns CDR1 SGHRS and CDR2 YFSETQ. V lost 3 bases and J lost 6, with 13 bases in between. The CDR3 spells CASSSPGALNIQYF. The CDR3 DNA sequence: TGCGCCAGCAGCTCCCCAGGGGCATTAAACATTCAGTACTTC.

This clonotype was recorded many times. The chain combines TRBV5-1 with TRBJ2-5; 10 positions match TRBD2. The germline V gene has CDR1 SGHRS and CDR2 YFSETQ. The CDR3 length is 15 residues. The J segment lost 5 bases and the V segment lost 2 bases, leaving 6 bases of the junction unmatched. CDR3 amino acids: CASSLSGTSEETQYF. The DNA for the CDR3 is TGCGCCAGCAGCTTATCCGGGACTAGCGAGGAGACCCAGTACTTC.

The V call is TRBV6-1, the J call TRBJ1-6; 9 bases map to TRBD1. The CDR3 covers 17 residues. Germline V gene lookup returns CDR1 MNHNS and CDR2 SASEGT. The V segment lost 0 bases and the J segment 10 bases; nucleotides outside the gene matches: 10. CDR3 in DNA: TGTGCCAGCAGTGAAGCGAAACTCCGGGACAGGGTCTCACCCCTCCACTTT. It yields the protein CASSEAKLRDRVSPLHF.

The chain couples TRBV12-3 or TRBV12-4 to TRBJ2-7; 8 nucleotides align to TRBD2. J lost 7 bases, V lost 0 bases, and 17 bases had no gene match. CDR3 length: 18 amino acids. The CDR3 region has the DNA TGTGCCAGCAGTTTAGCGCCAATTTCCGGGGGGGGCCGGTGGGAGCAGTACTTC. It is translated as CASSLAPISGGGRWEQYF.

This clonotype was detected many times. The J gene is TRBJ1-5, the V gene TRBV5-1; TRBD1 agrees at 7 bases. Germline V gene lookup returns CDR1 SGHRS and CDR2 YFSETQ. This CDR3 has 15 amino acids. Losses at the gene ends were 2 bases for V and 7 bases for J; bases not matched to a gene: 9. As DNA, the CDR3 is TGCGCCAGCAGCTTAGAGACAGGGCAGGGGCAGCCCCAGCATTTT. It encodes CASSLETGQGQPQHF.

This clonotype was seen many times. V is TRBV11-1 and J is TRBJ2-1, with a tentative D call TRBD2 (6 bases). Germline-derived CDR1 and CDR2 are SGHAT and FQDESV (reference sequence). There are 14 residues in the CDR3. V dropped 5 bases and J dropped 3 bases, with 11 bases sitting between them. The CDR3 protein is CASSHGTFYNEQFF. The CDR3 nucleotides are TGTGCCAGCAGCCACGGGACTTTCTACAATGAGCAGTTCTTC.

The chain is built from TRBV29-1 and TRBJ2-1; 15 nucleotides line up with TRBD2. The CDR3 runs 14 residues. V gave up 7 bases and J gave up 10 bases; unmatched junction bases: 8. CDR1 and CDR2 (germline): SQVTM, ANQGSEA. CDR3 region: CSGWTSGGAEEQFF. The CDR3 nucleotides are TGCAGCGGGTGGACTAGCGGGGGGGCCGAAGAGCAGTTCTTC.

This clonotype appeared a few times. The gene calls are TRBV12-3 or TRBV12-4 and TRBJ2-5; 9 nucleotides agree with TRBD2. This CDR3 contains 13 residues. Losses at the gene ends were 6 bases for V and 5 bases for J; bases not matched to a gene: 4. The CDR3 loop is CASSLLAGETQYF. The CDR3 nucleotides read TGTGCCAGCAGCCTCCTAGCGGGGGAGACCCAGTACTTC.

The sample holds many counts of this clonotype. The CDR3 sequence: CASSERQGWGSGYTF. CDR3 nucleotide sequence: TGTGCCAGCAGTGAACGACAGGGTTGGGGGAGTGGCTACACCTTC. V usage is TRBV6-1 and J usage is TRBJ1-2; 7 bases line up with TRBD1. The CDR3 consists of 15 residues. With V trimmed by 2 bases and J by 7 bases, 10 bases remained unmatched. From germline, CDR1 is MNHNS and CDR2 SASEGT.

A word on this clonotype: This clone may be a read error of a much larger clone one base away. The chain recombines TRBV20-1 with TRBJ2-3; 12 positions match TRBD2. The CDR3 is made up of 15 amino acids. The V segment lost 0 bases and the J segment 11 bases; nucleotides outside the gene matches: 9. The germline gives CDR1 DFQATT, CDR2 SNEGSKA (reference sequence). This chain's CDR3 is CSARDRTSGAYMQYF. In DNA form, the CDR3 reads TGCAGTGCTAGAGATCGGACTAGCGGGGCGTATATGCAGTATTTT.

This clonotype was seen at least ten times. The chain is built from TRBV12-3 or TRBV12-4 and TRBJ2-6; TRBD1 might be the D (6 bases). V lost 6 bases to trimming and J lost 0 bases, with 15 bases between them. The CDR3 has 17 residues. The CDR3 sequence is CASSSGVSLSGANVLTF. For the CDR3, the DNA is TGTGCCAGCAGCTCAGGGGTTTCTCTCTCTGGGGCCAACGTCCTGACTTTC.

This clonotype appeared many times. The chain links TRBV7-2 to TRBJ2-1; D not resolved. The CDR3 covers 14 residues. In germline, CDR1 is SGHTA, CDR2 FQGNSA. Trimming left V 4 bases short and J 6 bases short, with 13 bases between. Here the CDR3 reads CASSSSGVANEQFF. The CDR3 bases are TGTGCCAGCAGCTCGTCTGGGGTCGCCAATGAGCAGTTCTTC.

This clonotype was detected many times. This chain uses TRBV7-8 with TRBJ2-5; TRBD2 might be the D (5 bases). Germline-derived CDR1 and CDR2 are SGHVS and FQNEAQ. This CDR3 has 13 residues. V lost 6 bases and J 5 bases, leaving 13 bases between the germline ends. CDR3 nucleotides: TGTGCCAGCAGGAGCAGAGGGTGGGAGACCCAGTACTTC. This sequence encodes CASRSRGWETQYF.

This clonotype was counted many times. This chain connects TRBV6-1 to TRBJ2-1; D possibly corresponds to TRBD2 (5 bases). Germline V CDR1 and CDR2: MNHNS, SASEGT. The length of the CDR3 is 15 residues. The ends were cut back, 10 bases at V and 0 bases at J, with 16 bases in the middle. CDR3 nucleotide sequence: TGTGCCACCAAAGAGGGCGATAGCTCCTACAATGAGCAGTTCTTC. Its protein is CATKEGDSSYNEQFF.

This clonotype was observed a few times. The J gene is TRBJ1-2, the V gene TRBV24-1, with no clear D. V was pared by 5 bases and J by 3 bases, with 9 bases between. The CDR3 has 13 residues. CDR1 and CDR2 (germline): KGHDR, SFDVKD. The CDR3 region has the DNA TGTGCCACCAGTGGGGAACGCGACTATGGCTACACCTTC. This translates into CATSGERDYGYTF.

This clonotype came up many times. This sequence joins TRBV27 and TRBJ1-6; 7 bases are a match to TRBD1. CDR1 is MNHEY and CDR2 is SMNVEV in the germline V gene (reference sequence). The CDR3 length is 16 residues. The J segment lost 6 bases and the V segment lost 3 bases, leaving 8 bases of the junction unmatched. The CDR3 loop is CASSFSSTGRNSPLHF. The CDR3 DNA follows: TGTGCCAGCAGTTTCTCGTCGACAGGGCGTAATTCACCCCTCCACTTT.

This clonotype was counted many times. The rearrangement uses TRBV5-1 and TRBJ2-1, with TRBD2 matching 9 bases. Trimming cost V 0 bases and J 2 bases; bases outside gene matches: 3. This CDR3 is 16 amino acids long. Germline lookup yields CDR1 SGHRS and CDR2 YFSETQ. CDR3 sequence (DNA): TGCGCCAGCAGCTTGGAAAGCGGGGGGCCCTACAATGAGCAGTTCTTC. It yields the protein CASSLESGGPYNEQFF.